This T cell receptor beta chain emerged from a study of beta chain features in type 1 diabetes. Study background: Comparable age, gender and cell yields were observed in patients relative to healthy donors.

Investigators reverse transcribed all isolated RNA, so they sequenced expressed TCRB transcripts. Data came from immunoSEQ multiplex PCR; TCRdb stores just in-frame clones and leaves some out. The repertoire holds under 300,000 clones, with around 20% as singletons. Findings of the study overall: When Type 1 diabetes patients were examined, their TCRB CDR3s proved moderately but significantly shorter in all four CD4+ subsets. Equally in patients and controls, shorter templates might have been favored by PCR. For patients, the naive, central memory and Treg TCRB repertoires appeared more alike than for healthy donors.

Comment on this clone: Antigen unknown.

Trimming stripped 5 bases from V and 5 bases from J, with 12 bases between. The germline gives CDR1 SEHNR, CDR2 FQNEAQ (reference sequence). The CDR3 spans 13 residues. Markers CD45RO/CCR7/CD25/CD127/CD95/CD27 served to sort CD4+ naive, central memory, regulatory and stem cell-like memory cells. This sequence was found in a woman aged 40 to 50 with type 1 diabetes. V and J are TRBV7-9 and TRBJ2-5, with a tentative D call TRBD2 (6 bases). The sample was naive CD4+ T cells from blood. The CDR3 coding sequence is TGTGCCAGCAGCCGCGCGGGGAGCGAGACCCAGTACTTC. Residues: CASSRAGSETQYF. The entire variable domain, with the rest obtained from reference TRBV7-9 and TRBJ2-5, is as follows: DTGVSQNPRHKITKRGQNVTFRCDPISEHNRLYWYRQTLGQGPEFLTYFQNEAQLEKSRLLSDRFSAERPKGSFSTLEIQRTEQGDSAMYLCASSRAGSETQYFGPGTRLLVL.